This T cell receptor beta chain emerged from a study of T cells in narcolepsy. Study background: Enrolled donors included narcolepsy type 1 or type 2 patients and healthy controls.

The germline gives CDR1 SGHTA, CDR2 FQGTGA. The CDR3 has 15 amino acids. V lost 1 base and J lost 0, with 9 bases in between. Here immunoSEQ multiplex PCR was the method, and the copy in TCRdb shows in-frame clones only, minus some. The sample contains tens of thousands of clones, 80% to 90% of which appear only once. As regards this clone: Its antigen is as yet unknown.

Study-level findings and limits: Reportedly, autoreactive clonotypes were serially detected in patients' blood but not controls'. Some memory CD4+ repertoires had no autoreactive clone sequences. Autoreactive HCRT-specific and TRIB2-specific clonotypes were marked in same-patient CSF-versus-blood CD4+ comparisons.

The sample was memory (CD45RA-) CD4+ T cells from blood. This TCR was recovered from a human donor in good health. This chain links TRBV7-3 with TRBJ1-2; D is unresolved. CDR3: CASSLNPGPNYGYTF. CDR3 coding DNA: TGTGCCAGCAGCTTAAATCCCGGGCCTAACTATGGCTACACCTTC.